A selection of T cell receptor beta chains follows, all from one sample in a study of T cells in localized non-small cell lung cancer. Data came from immunoSEQ multiplex PCR; TCRdb stores just in-frame clones and leaves some out. Found here are roughly 66,000 clones, 85% to 90% of them singletons; the top ten hold about 2%. The sequences come from peripheral blood, collected before any cancer treatment. These TCRs come from a woman aged 40 to 75 with stage I lung adenocarcinoma. CDR3s leave out the opening cysteine and the closing phenylalanine or tryptophan.

V,J,CDR3
TRBV4-2,TRBJ2-5,ASSQDEEVSQETQY
TRBV18,TRBJ2-1,ASSPPLAGGSYNEQF
TRBV30,TRBJ2-1,AWSDGTDDEQF
TRBV21-1,TRBJ2-2,ASSKVLGDRGDTGELF
TRBV5-1,TRBJ2-1,ASSLDGLYEQF
TRBV5-1,TRBJ2-7,ASSLQPGGRDEQY
TRBV29-1,TRBJ1-3,SVVVRGAGNTIY
TRBV30,TRBJ2-6,AWSGEGTGANVLT
TRBV10-2,TRBJ2-1,ASSGSYNEQF
TRBV7-2,TRBJ1-1,ASSSRLIPQNRAL
TRBV6-5,TRBJ1-2,ASSYEGQRGT
TRBV6-5,TRBJ1-1,ASRIDIWNTEAF
TRBV7-2,TRBJ2-1,ASSPPTGKNEQF
TRBV27,TRBJ2-3,ASSTGVTDTQY
TRBV10-3,TRBJ1-5,AISPAGNSNQPQH